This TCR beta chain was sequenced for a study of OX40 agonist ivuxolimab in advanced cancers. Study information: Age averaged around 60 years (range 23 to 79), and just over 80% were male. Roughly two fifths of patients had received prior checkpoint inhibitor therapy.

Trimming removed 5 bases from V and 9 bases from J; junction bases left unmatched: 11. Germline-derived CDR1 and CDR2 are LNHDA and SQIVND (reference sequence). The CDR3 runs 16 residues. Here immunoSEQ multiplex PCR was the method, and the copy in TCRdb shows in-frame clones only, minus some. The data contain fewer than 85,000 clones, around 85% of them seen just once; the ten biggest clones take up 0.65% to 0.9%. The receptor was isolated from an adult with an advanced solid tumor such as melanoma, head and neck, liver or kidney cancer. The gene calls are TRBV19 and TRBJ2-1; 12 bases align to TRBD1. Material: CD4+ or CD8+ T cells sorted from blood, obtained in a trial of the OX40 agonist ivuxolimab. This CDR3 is CASSPTTGDRGLEQFF. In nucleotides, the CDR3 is TGTGCCAGTAGTCCAACTACCGGGGACAGGGGGCTTGAGCAGTTCTTC.